The rows below give T cell receptor beta chains drawn from one sample of a study of blood T cells in healthy people across ages. One entry per CDR3 protein, called by TCRdb with MiXCR from the 5' RACE reads. The sample has roughly 2 million distinct CDR3 sequences, roughly 52% seen once. The sequenced material came from blood. These TCRs come from a woman between 40 and 50 years old in good health. CDR3s include the opening cysteine and the closing phenylalanine or tryptophan. The order of the fields is D gene, J gene, clone size, V gene, CDR3 protein, CDR3 DNA. The D gene is left open where the match is weak. A row's size may be missing; if present it is once, few, many or a size class.

TRBD2 TRBJ2-5 NA TRBV20-1 CSAATSGGKETQYF TGCAGTGCTGCGACTAGCGGGGGAAAAGAGACCCAGTACTTC
TRBD1 TRBJ2-7 once TRBV27 CASRSTLDRGTYEQYF TGTGCCAGCAGATCTACTCTCGACAGGGGGACCTACGAGCAGTACTTC
TRBD2 TRBJ2-5 few TRBV4-3 CASSQTLAGARQETQYF TGCGCCAGCAGCCAAACACTAGCGGGGGCCCGACAAGAGACCCAGTACTTC
NA TRBJ2-3 NA TRBV6-2/TRBV6-3 CASRDSTGRDTQYF TGTGCCAGCAGGGACTCTACAGGGAGGGATACGCAGTATTTT
NA TRBJ2-7 NA TRBV12-3/TRBV12-4 CASTLGASFSYEQYF TGTGCCAGCACCTTAGGGGCCAGTTTCTCCTACGAGCAGTACTTC
NA TRBJ1-4 NA TRBV27 CASKLSHRGDPTNEKLFF TGCGCCAGCAAGTTGAGCCATCGCGGGGATCCAACTAATGAAAAACTGTTTTTT
TRBD1 TRBJ2-1 NA TRBV10-3 CAISTGGRSSYNEQFF TGTGCCATCAGCACAGGGGGTCGGAGCTCCTACAATGAGCAGTTCTTC
NA TRBJ2-3 NA TRBV29-1 CSLLVTDTQYF TGCAGTCTTTTAGTCACAGATACGCAGTATTTT
TRBD1 TRBJ2-6 few TRBV7-3 CASSERGHNVLTF TGTGCCAGCAGCGAAAGGGGGCACAACGTCCTGACTTTC
NA TRBJ2-3 NA TRBV12-3/TRBV12-4 CASRLRPPTDTQYF TGTGCCAGCAGACTAAGACCCCCCACAGATACGCAGTATTTT
TRBD1 TRBJ1-2 few TRBV29-1 CSAQTGNLYGYTF TGCAGCGCCCAGACAGGGAACCTCTATGGCTACACCTTC
TRBD1 TRBJ1-2 NA TRBV29-1 CSVADRGLDGYTF TGCAGCGTTGCAGACAGGGGCTTGGATGGCTACACCTTC
NA TRBJ2-7 NA TRBV28 CASMLLGGALHEQYF TGTGCCAGCATGCTTCTAGGCGGGGCCCTCCACGAGCAGTACTTC
TRBD2 TRBJ2-5 NA TRBV20-1 CSARLAGRTLQETQYF TGCAGTGCCAGACTAGCGGGGCGGACCCTCCAAGAGACCCAGTACTTC
NA TRBJ1-2 few TRBV28 CASTGNRFGYTF TGTGCCAGCACAGGGAACCGGTTTGGCTACACCTTC
TRBD1 TRBJ1-4 NA TRBV20-1 CSAGGGALGQLFF TGCAGTGCTGGAGGGGGCGCCTTGGGTCAACTGTTTTTT
NA TRBJ2-3 NA TRBV12-3/TRBV12-4 CASSFGSTTDTQYF TGTGCCAGCAGTTTTGGGAGCACGACAGATACGCAGTATTTT
NA TRBJ2-7 NA TRBV11-2 CASSFQPGSHEQYF TGTGCCAGCAGCTTCCAACCAGGGAGCCACGAGCAGTACTTC
TRBD1 TRBJ2-5 few TRBV6-5 CASSYTTSTGVETQYF TGTGCCAGCAGTTACACCACCTCGACAGGGGTAGAGACCCAGTACTTC
TRBD1 TRBJ2-4 few TRBV6-6 CASSPGTVAKNIQYF TGTGCCAGCAGTCCCGGGACAGTAGCCAAAAACATTCAGTACTTC
TRBD1 TRBJ2-7 NA TRBV11-2 CASSLDWGQGNYEQYF TGTGCCAGCAGCTTAGATTGGGGACAGGGAAACTACGAGCAGTACTTC
TRBD1 TRBJ2-5 few TRBV6-2/TRBV6-3 CASSQHPGTGDQETQYF TGTGCCAGCAGTCAACACCCCGGGACAGGGGACCAAGAGACCCAGTACTTC
TRBD1 TRBJ2-1 NA TRBV7-2 CASSLDGTATYEQFF TGTGCCAGCAGCTTAGATGGGACAGCAACCTACGAGCAGTTCTTC
TRBD1 TRBJ1-5 once TRBV27 CAGSPIDRGSNQPQHF TGTGCCGGCAGTCCCATAGACAGGGGAAGCAATCAGCCCCAGCATTTT